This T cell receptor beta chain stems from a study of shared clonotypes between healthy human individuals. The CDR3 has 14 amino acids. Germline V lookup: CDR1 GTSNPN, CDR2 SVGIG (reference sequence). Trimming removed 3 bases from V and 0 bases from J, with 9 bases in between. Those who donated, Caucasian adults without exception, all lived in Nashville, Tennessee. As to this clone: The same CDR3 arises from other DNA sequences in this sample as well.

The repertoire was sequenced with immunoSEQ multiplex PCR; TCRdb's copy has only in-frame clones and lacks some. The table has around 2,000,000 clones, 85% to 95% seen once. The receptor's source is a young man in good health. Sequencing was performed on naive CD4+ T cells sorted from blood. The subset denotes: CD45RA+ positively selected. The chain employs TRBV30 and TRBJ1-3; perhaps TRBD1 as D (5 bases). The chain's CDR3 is CAWSPGTSGNTIYF. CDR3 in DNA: TGTGCCTGGAGCCCCGGGACCTCTGGAAACACCATATATTTT.